Here is one T cell receptor (beta chain) with its context. CMV status came from CD4+ IFNgamma after overnight CMV lysate stimulation. Two oligonucleotides, mixed equimolar, formed the beta constant-region primer covering TRBC1 and TRBC2. Ligation attached a single-stranded oligonucleotide with a 12-nucleotide UMI and the SP2 primer to the cDNA 3' end. TCRdb recomputed calls from the UMI-ligation and nested PCR reads with MiXCR, one row per CDR3 protein. The sample lists around 160,000 distinct CDR3 sequences, about a sixth occurring once. These data originate in a study of naive and memory T cell subsets. Germline CDR1 reads SGHAT; CDR2 reads FQNNGV. The germline V and J ends were trimmed by 1 base and 3 bases, with 11 bases remaining between them. This CDR3 contains 15 residues.

The specimen was naive CD4+ T cells from blood. The rearrangement links TRBV11-2 to TRBJ2-3, with D tentatively TRBD2 (6 bases). The receptor was isolated from a human donor in good health. The CDR3 DNA reads as TGTGCCAGCAGCTTAGCGTCCCGGGGGACAGATACGCAGTATTTT. Translating gives CASSLASRGTDTQYF.